The T cell receptor beta chain under discussion was sequenced for a study of siplizumab effects on memory and regulatory T cells. This clone appeared once. Its cognate antigen is unknown. Study conclusions and caveats: The mapping of alloreactive clones to unstimulated subsets covered only a minor fraction of them. Whether the proliferating Tregs (from siplizumab cultures) were suppressive was not confirmed.

Produced via immunoSEQ multiplex PCR; TCRdb's table is partial and in-frame only. The sample contains about 120,000 clones, around 93% of which appear only once. CDR1 GTSNPN and CDR2 SVGIG come from the germline V gene (reference sequence). V was cut by 0 bases and J by 4 bases, with 13 bases left in between. CDR3 length: 15 amino acids. The sequenced sample consisted of non-Treg CD4+ T cells sorted from blood. The chain has TRBV30 and TRBJ1-3; D call uncertain. The sequence came from a human donor in good health. In DNA form, the CDR3 reads TGTGCCTGGAGTGTACGAGCCGTGGGGGGAAACACCATATATTTT. It codes for CAWSVRAVGGNTIYF.